This T cell receptor beta chain emerged from a study of blood T cell repertoires in COVID-19. Study-wide context: There were acute and convalescent COVID-19 samples, and they came from the United States, Italy and Spain. PBMCs, B-cell-depleted T cells, or T cells provided the cDNA or gDNA that made up the material.

In germline, CDR1 is SNHLY, CDR2 FYNNEI. V lost 6 bases, J lost 4 bases, and 16 bases lay in between. This CDR3 region has 15 residues. Authors' data handling: It was from reference gene primer amplification that nucleated cell counts were estimated. The protocol was immunoSEQ multiplex PCR, while the TCRdb copy is restricted to in-frame clones and leaves out a portion. The V and J calls and the clone size are those of that table, but D and trimming were determined from the DNA. The data hold more than 70,000 clones, with roughly 90% observed a single time. This receptor was taken from a woman between 50 and 59 years old with active or convalescent COVID-19. Sequencing was carried out using peripheral blood. The chain is built from TRBV2 and TRBJ2-1; D may be TRBD2 (6 bases). The DNA for the CDR3 is TGTGCCAGCAGCAGGACACGGGACTTATACAATGAGCAGTTCTTC. It translates to CASSRTRDLYNEQFF.